These 2 T cell receptor beta chains share one sample of origin, sequenced in a study of glioma-infiltrating T cells (dated by TCRdb to the mid-2010s). The instrument was an Illumina MiSeq. TCR alpha and beta CDR3 regions were amplified with the iRepertoire nested amplicon-rescue multiplex PCR (arm-PCR) platform from RNA. The public reads were reanalyzed by TCRdb: fastp trimming at Q25, MiXCR alignment, in-frame beta chains only. CDR3 protein sequences are deduplicated, and each keeps its most common genes and DNA. The sample data list roughly 42,000 distinct CDR3 sequences, and approximately 20% of these were observed just once. 6% to 7% of the sample is taken by the ten largest. The specimen sequenced was glioma tissue, nonneoplastic brain tissue, or PBMCs (not recorded which). These receptor sequences come from a human donor with low-grade glioma or glioblastoma, undergoing nonglioma brain surgery, or in good health (not recorded which).

This clonotype was found many times. The chain is built from TRBV20-1 and TRBJ2-1, with 7 bases that match TRBD1. The junction had 1 base not matched to a gene; V was cut back by 2 bases and J by 0 bases. The CDR3 loop spans 14 amino acids. Germline-derived CDR1 and CDR2 are DFQATT and SNEGSKA (reference sequence). As DNA, the CDR3 is TGCAGTGCTAGACGGGACAGCTCCTACAATGAGCAGTTCTTC. Translated, it gives CSARRDSSYNEQFF.

This clonotype was seen ten or more times. This chain uses TRBV7-2 with TRBJ2-5; a possible D gene is TRBD2 (6 bases). V was cut by 3 bases and J by 5 bases, with 16 bases left in between. The V gene's germline CDR1 is SGHTA and CDR2 FQGNSA. The CDR3 covers 15 residues. CDR3 protein: CASSLYSGVGETQYF. The CDR3 bases are TGTGCCAGCAGCTTGTATTCGGGAGTCGGGGAGACCCAGTACTTC.